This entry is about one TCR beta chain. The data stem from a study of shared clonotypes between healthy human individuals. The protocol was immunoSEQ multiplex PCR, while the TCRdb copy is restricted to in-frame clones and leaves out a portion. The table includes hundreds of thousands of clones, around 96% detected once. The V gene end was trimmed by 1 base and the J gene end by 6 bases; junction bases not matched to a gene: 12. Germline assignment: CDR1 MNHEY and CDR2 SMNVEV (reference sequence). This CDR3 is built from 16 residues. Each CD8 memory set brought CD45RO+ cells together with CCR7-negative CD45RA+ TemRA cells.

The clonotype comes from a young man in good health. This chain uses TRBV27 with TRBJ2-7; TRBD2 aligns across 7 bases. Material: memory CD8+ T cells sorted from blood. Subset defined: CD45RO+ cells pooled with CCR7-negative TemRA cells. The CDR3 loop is CASSLWFGGGPGEQYF. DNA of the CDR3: TGTGCCAGCAGTTTATGGTTCGGGGGAGGGCCGGGCGAGCAGTACTTC.